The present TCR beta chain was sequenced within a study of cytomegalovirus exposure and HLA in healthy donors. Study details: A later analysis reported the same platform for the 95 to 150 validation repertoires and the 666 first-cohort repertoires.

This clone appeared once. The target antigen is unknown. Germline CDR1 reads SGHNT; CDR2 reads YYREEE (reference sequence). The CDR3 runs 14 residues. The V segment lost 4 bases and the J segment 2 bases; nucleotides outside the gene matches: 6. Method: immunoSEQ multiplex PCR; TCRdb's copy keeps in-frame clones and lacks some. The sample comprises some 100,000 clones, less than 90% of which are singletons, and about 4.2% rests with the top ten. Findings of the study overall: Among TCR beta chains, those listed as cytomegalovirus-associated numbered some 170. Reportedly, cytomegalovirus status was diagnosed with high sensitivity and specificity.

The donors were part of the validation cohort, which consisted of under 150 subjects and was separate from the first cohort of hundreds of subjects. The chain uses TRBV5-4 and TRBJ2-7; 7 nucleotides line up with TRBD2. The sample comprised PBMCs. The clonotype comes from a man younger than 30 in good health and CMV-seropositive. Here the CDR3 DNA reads TGTGCCAGCAGCACCCGACTAGCTCCCTACGAGCAGTACTTC. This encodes CASSTRLAPYEQYF.